This TCR beta chain originates from a study of blood T cell repertoires in COVID-19. The CDR3 is 12 residues long. V lost 3 bases to trimming and J lost 5 bases, with 2 bases between them. CDR1 and CDR2 (germline): SGHTA, FQGTGA. As handled by the study authors: Reference gene primer amplification gave estimated nucleated cell counts. Measured with immunoSEQ multiplex PCR; TCRdb has only the in-frame clones, and not every one. The V and J calls and clone size were taken over from that table, and D and trimming were inferred from the DNA. The sample yields over 250,000 clones, under 90% seen once. The chain has TRBV7-3 and TRBJ1-6; D unclear. The sample was peripheral blood. This TCR came from a man in his fifties or sixties with acute or convalescent COVID-19. The CDR3 sequence is CASSFNNSPLHF. The CDR3 bases are TGTGCCAGCAGCTTTAATAATTCACCCCTCCACTTT. The full variable domain, rest sourced from reference TRBV7-3 and TRBJ1-6, is GAGVSQTPSNKVTEKGKYVELRCDPISGHTALYWYRQSLGQGPEFLIYFQGTGAADDSGLPNDRFFAVRPEGSVSTLKIQRTERGDSAVYLCASSFNNSPLHFGNGTRLTVT.